The sequence of this T cell receptor beta chain was determined in a study of Ad26.COV2.S vaccination and SARS-CoV-2 variants. Treatment given: over 15 received Ad26.COV2.S at low or high dose, single or two shots; several received placebo; per-sample allocation not given. Specimens were obtained on day 63 following the first vaccine or placebo injection. Aged 18-55 years, donor was enrolled in Boston in about 2020. Germline CDR1 SGHNT, CDR2 YENEEA. V shed 3 bases and J shed 1 base, with 15 bases lying between them. The CDR3 contains 17 residues. Sequencing used immunoSEQ multiplex PCR; TCRdb keeps in-frame clones, though not all of them. This table has approximately 360,000 clones, about 80% appearing once.

Sequences were derived from peripheral blood, sampled in a trial of Ad26.COV2.S vaccine versus placebo. This sequence was found in a person between 18 and 65 years old who received the Ad26.COV2.S COVID-19 vaccine or a placebo. The chain has TRBV11-3 and TRBJ1-4, with a tentative D call TRBD1 (6 bases). The CDR3 sequence is CASSLEQGGLTNEKLFF. The CDR3 DNA is TGTGCCAGCAGCTTGGAACAGGGAGGATTAACTAATGAAAAACTGTTTTTT.